This T cell receptor (beta chain) was identified during a study of blood T cell repertoires in COVID-19. Study-level information: T cells, B-cell-depleted T cells, or PBMCs provided the cDNA or gDNA that served as material.

The Seattle patients, enrolled during active infection, were followed longitudinally. Data came from immunoSEQ multiplex PCR; TCRdb stores just in-frame clones and leaves some out. The sample contains around 340,000 clones, 65% to 90% of which appear only once. The CDR3 covers 15 residues. With 4 bases clipped from V and 5 bases from J, the junction kept 11 bases outside the gene matches. Germline CDR1 LGHDT, CDR2 YNNKEL (reference sequence). The chain carries TRBV3-1 (or the pseudogene TRBV3-2) and TRBJ2-7, with 7 bases that match TRBD2. This receptor was taken from a woman aged 55 to 70 with COVID-19, enrolled during active disease. Material: peripheral blood. CDR3 DNA: TGTGCCAGCAGCCTCCCAGGAAGCGGGGTCGACGAGCAGTACTTC. Translation: CASSLPGSGVDEQYF.